This TCR beta chain stems from a study of early T cells in non-severe SARS-CoV-2 infection. Study background: The chains were unpaired, and the sequenced material was bulk RNA from unsorted whole blood. Notes on the study in general: Comparison of clonotypes with VDJdb favored anti-spike CD8 responses while missing private and CD4 specificities.

Germline CDR1 and CDR2: MDHEN and SYDVKM. This CDR3 comprises 14 residues. V was pared by 4 bases and J by 5 bases, with 15 bases between. A remark on this clonotype: The antigen is undetermined.

Molecules of cDNA were individually given unique molecular identifiers that were attached to them. In TCRdb, the 5' RACE reads were re-called with MiXCR into one record per CDR3 protein. The sample has tens of thousands of distinct CDR3 sequences; 12% to 15% are singletons. The specimen was whole blood. V gene TRBV28 combines with J gene TRBJ2-7; possibly TRBD2 for D (5 bases). The clonotype originates from an adult who was a healthcare worker with PCR-confirmed SARS-CoV-2 infection or an uninfected control (not recorded which). The CDR3 bases are TGTGCCAGCAGTTGGGAGCGGTTGGCCCACGAGCAGTACTTC. As protein: CASSWERLAHEQYF.